Below, one T cell receptor (beta chain) is given with its context. These data are taken from a study of shared T cell receptors in the human thymus. The CDR3 loop spans 19 amino acids. V lost 0 bases, J lost 3 bases, and 7 bases stayed unmatched. Germline CDR1 and CDR2: SGHNT and YYREEE (reference sequence). Libraries were prepared by immunoSEQ multiplex PCR; TCRdb keeps only in-frame clonotypes and omits some of them. This sample carries some 400,000 clones, roughly 94% of them seen once, and the ten largest clones take roughly 0.02%. The source of this sequence is a human donor. V gene TRBV5-4 combines with J gene TRBJ2-3; TRBD2 aligns across 16 bases. The sample taken for sequencing was thymocytes. The CDR3 sequence: CASSLGFGTSGRGTDTQYF. The CDR3 coding sequence is TGTGCCAGCAGCTTGGGATTCGGGACTAGCGGGAGGGGTACAGATACGCAGTATTTT.